Detailed here is one T cell receptor (beta chain). The antigen remains undetermined. The data stem from a study of cytomegalovirus exposure and HLA in healthy donors. General study points: Fewer N-insertions (relative to the approximately 700-donor mean) were reportedly seen in an Asian-associated ancestry cluster in a later analysis. Later, an analysis found that common viral pathogens appeared to be linked with several of the most significant clusters. Sequencing likely caused a cluster of highly shared sequence variants.

PCR primers comprised 60 Vbeta and 13 Jbeta primers. The protocol was immunoSEQ multiplex PCR, while the TCRdb copy is restricted to in-frame clones and leaves out a portion. The sample holds some 210,000 clones, around 81% seen once. Sequenced input: PBMCs. The source of this sequence is a woman in her 50s in good health and CMV-seropositive.

The DNA of the CDR3 is TGTGCCAGCAGCGTAGGGGACAGCCTGCCTGGTTCACCCCTCCACTTT. Residues: CASSVGDSLPGSPLHF. The V call is TRBV9, the J call TRBJ1-6; 7 positions match TRBD1. This CDR3 is 16 amino acids long. Germline V CDR1 and CDR2: SGDLS, YYNGEE. Trimming cost V 0 bases and J 9 bases; bases outside gene matches: 9. The whole variable domain, filled in from reference TRBV9 and TRBJ1-6, reads DSGVTQTPKHLITATGQRVTLRCSPRSGDLSVYWYQQSLDQGLQFLIQYYNGEERAKGNILERFSAQQFPDLHSELNLSSLELGDSALYFCASSVGDSLPGSPLHFGNGTRLTVT.